Listed here are 32 T cell receptor beta chains from one sample, sequenced in a study of cytomegalovirus exposure and HLA in healthy donors (dated by TCRdb to about 2017). The library was made by the immunoSEQ multiplex PCR assay. A mixture of 60 forward primers for TCR Vbeta segments and 13 reverse primers for TCR Jbeta segments was used in the multiplex PCR. Here the immuneACCESS table is served through TCRdb, limited to in-frame sequences with V and J called. Missing clones are a known gap in these copies; in checked studies unresolved V genes cover under half, and the rest lacks a known reason. The sample table shows 200,000 to 250,000 clones, and over 75% are seen once. The leading ten clones occupy around 1.8% of the sample. The source material was PBMCs. Receptors were obtained from a man aged 18-30 years in good health and CMV-seronegative.

The rearrangement joins TRBV11-2 to TRBJ1-3; 10 bases line up with TRBD1. The length of the CDR3 is 17 residues. V gave up 4 bases and J gave up 0 bases; unmatched junction bases: 6. Germline V gives CDR1 SGHAT, CDR2 FQNNGV. The CDR3 coding sequence is TGTGCCAGCAGCTCAAGGACAGGGGGTAGCTCTGGAAACACCATATATTTT. Translating gives CASSSRTGGSSGNTIYF.

The J gene is TRBJ2-3, the V gene TRBV18; 9 bases line up with TRBD2. From germline, CDR1 is KGHSH and CDR2 LQKENI. The CDR3 totals 15 residues. The V gene end was trimmed by 2 bases and the J gene end by 2 bases; junction bases not matched to a gene: 2. DNA of the CDR3: TGTGCCAGCTCACCAACTAGCGGGCCCACAGATACGCAGTATTTT. This codes for CASSPTSGPTDTQYF.

The chain has TRBV19 and TRBJ2-6; tentatively, D is TRBD1 (5 bases). Germline V gene data show CDR1 as LNHDA and CDR2 as SQIVND (reference sequence). The CDR3 consists of 16 residues. Trimming took off 5 bases at V and 0 bases at J, with 11 bases between the two ends. The CDR3 loop reads CASSRETVSGANVLTF. CDR3 sequence (DNA): TGTGCCAGTAGTCGAGAGACAGTCTCTGGGGCCAACGTCCTGACTTTC.

The chain couples TRBV6-5 to TRBJ2-5; weak D call: TRBD2 (7 bases). Germline V lookup: CDR1 MNHEY, CDR2 SVGAGI. This CDR3 contains 15 residues. V lost 6 bases to trimming and J lost 5 bases, with 19 bases between them. CDR3 sequence reads: CASSPEGGVAETQYF. In nucleotides, the CDR3 is TGTGCCAGCAGCCCCGAAGGGGGGGTGGCGGAGACCCAGTACTTC.

This clone was seen more than once but under ten times. The V gene is TRBV19, the J gene TRBJ1-5, with TRBD1 identical over 10 bases. This CDR3 is built from 14 residues. J was trimmed by 2 bases and V by 5 bases; bases with no gene match: 0. Germline values: CDR1 LNHDA, CDR2 SQIVND (reference sequence). The CDR3 DNA is TGTGCCAGTAGTGGGACAGGGGGCAATCAGCCCCAGCATTTT. It yields the protein CASSGTGGNQPQHF.

The table lists this clone with a count of one. The chain is built from TRBV27 and TRBJ2-7, with 12 bases lining up with TRBD2. This CDR3 has 15 residues. CDR1 and CDR2 (germline): MNHEY, SMNVEV (reference sequence). Trimming removed 5 bases from V and 2 bases from J; junction bases left unmatched: 4. CDR3: CASSKTSGGPYEQYF. Written as DNA, the CDR3 is TGTGCCAGCAGTAAGACTAGCGGGGGACCCTACGAGCAGTACTTC.

The CDR3 nucleotides are TGTGCCAGCAGCCGAGGACTAGGTAACACCGGGGAGCTGTTTTTT. Its translation is CASSRGLGNTGELFF. The chain recombines TRBV13 with TRBJ2-2; the match to TRBD2 covers 7 bases. Looked up from germline, CDR1 is PRHDT and CDR2 is FYEKMQ (reference sequence). J gave up 2 bases and V 5 bases, and 5 bases lay outside the gene matches. This CDR3 has 15 residues.

The chain links TRBV30 to TRBJ2-2; 12 bases are shared with TRBD2. CDR1 and CDR2 (germline): GTSNPN, SVGIG (reference sequence). Trimming took 0 bases from V and 2 from J; bases not matched to a gene: 7. The CDR3 length is 18 residues. Here the CDR3 reads CAWSVARTSGENTGELFF. CDR3 nucleotide sequence: TGTGCCTGGAGTGTAGCCCGGACTAGCGGGGAAAACACCGGGGAGCTGTTTTTT.

The gene calls are TRBV13 and TRBJ2-1; 9 bases map to TRBD2. CDR1 is PRHDT, CDR2 FYEKMQ, per germline (reference sequence). CDR3 size: 16 residues. V trimming: 6 bases; J trimming: 7 bases; junction bases outside the gene matches: 13. The CDR3 reads CASSAGGRALGNEQFF. For the CDR3, the DNA is TGTGCCAGCAGTGCAGGCGGGAGGGCCCTGGGGAATGAGCAGTTCTTC.

CDR3 nucleotide sequence: TGCGCCAGCAGCCCAGAAGGGGCGGTTGCCCCAATAGAAAAACTGTTTTTT. It encodes CASSPEGAVAPIEKLFF. The chain joins TRBV5-1 to TRBJ1-4; perhaps TRBD1 as D (5 bases). The CDR3 runs to 17 residues. The V end was cut by 4 bases, the J end by 8 bases, with 24 bases between. Germline-derived CDR1 and CDR2 are SGHRS and YFSETQ.

V is TRBV28 and J is TRBJ1-5; D is unresolved. Germline V gives CDR1 MDHEN, CDR2 SYDVKM. This CDR3 contains 14 residues. Trimming removed 3 bases from V and 3 bases from J, with 9 bases in between. The CDR3 region is CASSFEGYNQPQHF. The CDR3 region has the DNA TGTGCCAGCAGTTTTGAGGGCTACAATCAGCCCCAGCATTTT. The variable domain in full, completed from reference TRBV28 and TRBJ1-5, reads DVKVTQSSRYLVKRTGEKVFLECVQDMDHENMFWYRQDPGLGLRLIYFSYDVKMKEKGDIPEGYSVSREKKERFSLILESASTNQTSMYLCASSFEGYNQPQHFGDGTRLSIL.

The chain couples TRBV25-1 to TRBJ2-7; D might be TRBD2 (5 bases). The length of the CDR3 is 13 residues. The ends were cut back, 3 bases at V and 0 bases at J, with 6 bases in the middle. Per germline, CDR1 MGHDK and CDR2 SYGVNS. CDR3 nucleotides: TGTGCCAGCAGTGACGGACTCTCCTACGAGCAGTACTTC. Encoded protein: CASSDGLSYEQYF.

With respect to this clone: Different DNA sequences within this sample yield the same CDR3. The chain employs TRBV7-9 and TRBJ1-5; D unclear. CDR3 length: 13 amino acids. The V gene lost 5 bases and the J gene lost 7 bases, with 12 bases spanning the gap. Germline loops: CDR1 SEHNR, CDR2 FQNEAQ (reference sequence). CDR3 nucleotide sequence: TGTGCCAGCAGCGGCCCCGGAGGCCAGCCCCAGCATTTT. Translating gives CASSGPGGQPQHF.

This clone was seen once. The CDR3 is CAWSVSWGGEQYF. CDR3 DNA sequence: TGTGCCTGGAGTGTGAGTTGGGGGGGCGAGCAGTACTTC. The genes are TRBV30 and TRBJ2-7; 7 positions agree with TRBD2. The CDR3 spans 13 residues. J was trimmed by 6 bases and V by 0 bases; bases with no gene match: 5. Looked up from germline, CDR1 is GTSNPN and CDR2 is SVGIG (reference sequence).

The chain joins TRBV28 to TRBJ2-7, with TRBD2 identical over 14 bases. CDR1 MDHEN and CDR2 SYDVKM come from the germline V gene. After removal of 7 bases from V and 9 bases from J, the junction contained 8 bases not matched to a gene. This CDR3 comprises 14 residues. Here the CDR3 DNA reads TGTGCCAGCAATCCGGGACTAGCGGGAGTCGTGCAGTACTTC. Amino acids: CASNPGLAGVVQYF.

This chain connects TRBV5-1 to TRBJ2-2, with D tentatively TRBD1 (6 bases). The CDR3 consists of 17 residues. The ends were cut back, 0 bases at V and 6 bases at J, with 18 bases in the middle. Germline V gene sequence: CDR1 SGHRS, CDR2 YFSETQ. CDR3 bases: TGCGCCAGCAGCTTGGCCGGGACAACTACCCTATCCGGGGAGCTGTTTTTT. This translates into CASSLAGTTTLSGELFF. The complete variable domain, with remaining parts taken from reference TRBV5-1 and TRBJ2-2, reads KAGVTQTPRYLIKTRGQQVTLSCSPISGHRSVSWYQQTPGQGLQFLFEYFSETQRNKGNFPGRFSGRQFSNSRSEMNVSTLELGDSALYLCASSLAGTTTLSGELFFGEGSRLTVL.

J is TRBJ1-1 and V is TRBV7-3; maybe TRBD1 (5 bases). Trimming left V 5 bases short and J 5 bases short, with 12 bases between. This CDR3 has 13 residues. Looked up from germline, CDR1 is SGHTA and CDR2 is FQGTGA. The CDR3 reads CASSPARQTEAFF. As DNA, the CDR3 is TGTGCCAGCAGCCCGGCCCGACAGACTGAAGCTTTCTTT. Full variable domain (rest looked up from reference TRBV7-3 and TRBJ1-1): GAGVSQTPSNKVTEKGKYVELRCDPISGHTALYWYRQSLGQGPEFLIYFQGTGAADDSGLPNDRFFAVRPEGSVSTLKIQRTERGDSAVYLCASSPARQTEAFFGQGTRLTVV.

The V gene is TRBV6-6, the J gene TRBJ1-5; 7 bases are shared with TRBD1. From germline, CDR1 is MNHNY and CDR2 SVGAGI (reference sequence). Germline trimming cut 11 bases from V and 0 bases from J; bases unmatched to any gene: 4. The CDR3 has 13 residues. CDR3 sequence: CASRGYSNQPQHF. CDR3 nucleotide sequence: TGTGCCTCCAGGGGGTATAGCAATCAGCCCCAGCATTTT.

This clone came up a few times. The chain has TRBV4-3 and TRBJ2-3, with 8 bases matching TRBD2. The length of the CDR3 is 15 residues. Germline assignment: CDR1 LGHNA and CDR2 YSLEER. The V and J ends lost 1 base and 3 bases, in that order; junction bases with no gene match: 3. In nucleotides, the CDR3 is TGCGCCAGCAGCCAAGGTAGACTAGCGACAGATACGCAGTATTTT. Its translation: CASSQGRLATDTQYF.

V usage is TRBV7-3 and J usage is TRBJ1-2, with 7 nucleotides matching TRBD1. CDR3 length: 15 residues. The V segment lost 0 bases and the J segment 6 bases; nucleotides outside the gene matches: 7. The germline CDR1 and CDR2 sequences are SGHTA and FQGTGA. In DNA form, the CDR3 reads TGTGCCAGCAGCTTAACAGCTAAAACAGGGGATGGCTACACCTTC. Protein: CASSLTAKTGDGYTF.

The sample holds a few counts of this clone. The gene calls are TRBV28 and TRBJ1-3, with D perhaps TRBD1 (5 bases). The V gene lost 6 bases and the J gene lost 1 base, with 19 bases spanning the gap. Germline values: CDR1 MDHEN, CDR2 SYDVKM. The CDR3 loop spans 17 amino acids. Here the CDR3 reads CASSPTFGGKSGNTIYF. The CDR3 nucleotides read TGTGCCAGCAGCCCAACGTTCGGGGGGAAGTCTGGAAACACCATATATTTT.

The chain uses TRBV29-1 and TRBJ1-1; D possibly corresponds to TRBD1 (6 bases). This CDR3 spans 14 amino acids. V gave up 6 bases and J gave up 3 bases, with 17 bases separating them. From germline, CDR1 is SQVTM and CDR2 ANQGSEA. In DNA, the CDR3 is TGCAGCGTGGGGGTCGGGGCAGGGGACACTGAAGCTTTCTTT. It yields the protein CSVGVGAGDTEAFF. The full variable domain, its missing parts supplied by reference TRBV29-1 and TRBJ1-1, is SAVISQKPSRDICQRGTSLTIQCQVDSQVTMMFWYRQQPGQSLTLIATANQGSEATYESGFVIDKFPISRPNLTFSTLTVSNMSPEDSSIYLCSVGVGAGDTEAFFGQGTRLTVV.

This chain connects TRBV6-6 to TRBJ2-5, with D perhaps matching TRBD2 (6 bases). Trimming took 6 bases from V and 0 from J, leaving 11 bases between them. Per germline, CDR1 MNHNY and CDR2 SVGAGI (reference sequence). The CDR3 consists of 14 residues. The CDR3 sequence is CASSGGAYQETQYF. As DNA, the CDR3 is TGTGCCAGCAGCGGAGGGGCGTACCAAGAGACCCAGTACTTC.

The V and J genes are TRBV19 and TRBJ2-5; possible D gene TRBD1, 6 bases. Matching the DNA end better, TRBJ2-7 makes the J call doubtful. CDR1 and CDR2 (germline): LNHDA, SQIVND (reference sequence). This CDR3 is built from 15 residues. CDR3 nucleotides: TGTGCCAGTAGTATAGGAGGAACAGGGACCGACGAGCAGTACTTC. It yields the protein CASSIGGTGTDEQYF.

V is TRBV19 and J is TRBJ1-2; D remains ambiguous. Germline V gives CDR1 LNHDA, CDR2 SQIVND (reference sequence). The V gene lost 5 bases and the J gene lost 7 bases, with 11 bases spanning the gap. This CDR3 spans 12 amino acids. The CDR3 region has the DNA TGTGCCAGTAGTCTGCTAGGAGGTGGCTACACCTTC. Translation: CASSLLGGGYTF.

The rearrangement uses TRBV25-1 and TRBJ2-5; TRBD2 agrees at 8 bases. The CDR3 is 15 amino acids. The germline CDR1 and CDR2 sequences are MGHDK and SYGVNS. After removal of 3 bases from V and 2 bases from J, the junction contained 5 bases not matched to a gene. CDR3 nucleotide sequence: TGTGCCAGCAGTGACGACCGGGGGGGACAAGAGACCCAGTACTTC. Amino acids: CASSDDRGGQETQYF.

This chain joins TRBV5-6 and TRBJ1-4, with 10 bases aligning to TRBD1. The V gene's germline CDR1 is SGHDT and CDR2 YYEEEE. The length of the CDR3 is 15 residues. V shed 4 bases and J 8 bases; nucleotides not matched to a gene: 8. CDR3 coding DNA: TGTGCCAGCAGCATGGACGGACAGGGGGAAGAAAAACTGTTTTTT. Translating gives CASSMDGQGEEKLFF.

The rearrangement links TRBV5-6 to TRBJ2-3; 7 nucleotides match TRBD1. Germline-derived CDR1 and CDR2 are SGHDT and YYEEEE. Trimming cost V 3 bases and J 2 bases; bases outside gene matches: 6. This CDR3 is 15 amino acids long. CDR3 DNA: TGTGCCAGCAGCTATCGACAGGGTTCCACAGATACGCAGTATTTT. This gives the protein CASSYRQGSTDTQYF.

Only one count was recorded for this clone. The genes are TRBV19 and TRBJ2-2; 8 positions match TRBD1. Germline V gene data show CDR1 as LNHDA and CDR2 as SQIVND (reference sequence). The CDR3 extends over 14 amino acids. Trimming took 6 bases from V and 6 from J; bases not matched to a gene: 6. The CDR3 sequence: CASRDREVAGELFF. The CDR3 DNA is TGTGCCAGTAGGGACAGGGAAGTCGCCGGGGAGCTGTTTTTT.

V gene TRBV7-3 combines with J gene TRBJ2-7; the D is unclear. V lost 7 bases to trimming and J lost 6 bases, with 7 bases between them. CDR1 and CDR2 (germline): SGHTA, FQGTGA. This CDR3 is built from 10 residues. The CDR3 reads CASTPGEQYF. In DNA, the CDR3 is TGTGCCAGCACCCCCGGCGAGCAGTACTTC.

The rearrangement uses TRBV5-6 and TRBJ2-7; 7 bases line up with TRBD2. The V gene's germline CDR1 is SGHDT and CDR2 YYEEEE. The junction had 9 bases not matched to a gene; V was cut back by 1 base and J by 5 bases. This CDR3 comprises 15 residues. CDR3 sequence: CASSLLSGVSHEQYF. The CDR3 DNA is TGTGCCAGCAGCTTGTTGAGCGGGGTATCCCACGAGCAGTACTTC.

The V and J genes are TRBV4-3 and TRBJ2-7, with 7 bases identical to TRBD1. Germline CDR1 LGHNA, CDR2 YSLEER. This CDR3 has 17 amino acids. After removal of 0 bases from V and 6 bases from J, the junction contained 14 bases not matched to a gene. The CDR3 here is CASSQEGSQGPKGEQYF. The CDR3 region has the DNA TGCGCCAGCAGCCAAGAAGGGTCACAGGGGCCCAAGGGCGAGCAGTACTTC.